This is a list of T cell receptor beta chains from one sample in a study of T cells after posttransplantation cyclophosphamide. Assay: immunoSEQ multiplex PCR; the TCRdb copy retains only in-frame clones and omits some. This sample yields approximately 10,000 clones, of which about 89% are seen a single time; less than 5% belongs to the top ten. Sequencing was performed on PBMCs, taken about 450 days after allogeneic stem cell transplant with calcineurin inhibitor and methotrexate. These receptors all stem from a male patient aged 45 to 59 who received an allogeneic stem cell transplant from an unrelated donor, was CMV-positive, and had chronic GVHD only. Certain T cells may be donor cells from the graft. Both conserved end residues are part of each CDR3. A D gene is named only where the DNA matches it firmly. Clone size is not always given. Where it is, it says once, few, many or a class for expanded clones.

d_call | cdr3_length | j_call | clone_size | v_call | cdr3_aa | cdr3_nt
TRBD1 | 14 | TRBJ2-7 | NA | TRBV13 | CASSFGQGEYEQYF | TGTGCCAGCAGCTTCGGACAGGGAGAATACGAGCAGTACTTC
TRBD1 | 11 | TRBJ2-7 | NA | TRBV20-1 | CSGSGGYEQYF | TGCAGTGGGTCAGGGGGCTACGAGCAGTACTTC
NA | 15 | TRBJ2-7 | NA | TRBV11-2 | CASSLIPGSSYEQYF | TGTGCCAGCAGCTTAATCCCGGGGAGCTCCTACGAGCAGTACTTC
NA | 16 | TRBJ1-2 | once | TRBV29-1 | CSARGLGGSWDYGYTF | TGCAGCGCAAGGGGGTTGGGAGGGTCCTGGGACTATGGCTACACCTTC
TRBD2 | 17 | TRBJ2-7 | once | TRBV7-8 | CASSLARTSGMSYEQYF | TGTGCCAGCAGCTTAGCGAGGACTAGCGGGATGAGTTACGAGCAGTACTTC
NA | 12 | TRBJ1-1 | NA | TRBV28 | CASTWGVTEAFF | TGTGCCAGCACCTGGGGAGTCACTGAAGCTTTCTTT
TRBD1 | 15 | TRBJ2-7 | NA | TRBV7-6 | CASSLALDRDYEQYF | TGTGCCAGCAGCTTAGCCCTGGACAGGGATTACGAGCAGTACTTC
NA | 16 | TRBJ1-5 | NA | TRBV28 | CASRFKYLGGNQPQHF | TGTGCCAGCAGGTTCAAGTACCTCGGGGGCAATCAGCCCCAGCATTTT
NA | 15 | TRBJ2-7 | NA | TRBV4-3 | CASSQDQREAYEQYF | TGCGCCAGCAGCCAAGATCAGAGGGAGGCCTACGAGCAGTACTTC
TRBD1 | 14 | TRBJ1-1 | NA | TRBV28 | CASRSGTGHRWAFF | TGTGCCAGCAGGAGCGGGACAGGGCATCGATGGGCTTTCTTT
NA | 16 | TRBJ1-2 | NA | TRBV29-1 | CSVVPQNKAGNYGYTF | TGCAGCGTTGTTCCCCAAAATAAGGCAGGGAACTATGGCTACACCTTC
NA | 13 | TRBJ1-1 | NA | TRBV6-5 | CASSEIRDTEAFF | TGTGCCAGCAGTGAAATCCGGGACACTGAAGCTTTCTTT
NA | 12 | TRBJ2-7 | NA | TRBV2 | CASSGQGTKQYF | TGTGCCAGCAGTGGACAGGGGACTAAGCAGTACTTC
NA | 19 | TRBJ2-1 | NA | TRBV7-3 | CASSLFEIIADLIRNEQFF | TGTGCCAGCAGCTTATTTGAAATTATCGCAGATTTGATCCGTAATGAGCAGTTCTTC
TRBD2 | 15 | TRBJ2-3 | once | TRBV5-4 | CASSRTSGGAYTQYF | TGTGCCAGCAGCCGGACTAGCGGGGGGGCGTATACGCAGTATTTT
TRBD1 | 16 | TRBJ2-3 | NA | TRBV25-1 | CASSLGTGRFTDTQYF | TGTGCCAGCAGCCTAGGGACAGGGAGATTCACAGATACGCAGTATTTT
NA | 15 | TRBJ1-1 | NA | TRBV4-3 | CASSRGVIADTEAFF | TGCGCCAGCAGCCGGGGGGTGATTGCGGACACTGAAGCTTTCTTT
NA | 17 | TRBJ2-5 | NA | TRBV27 | CASSLSQGRAEQETQYF | TGTGCCAGCAGTTTATCGCAGGGTAGGGCGGAACAAGAGACCCAGTACTTC
TRBD2 | 16 | TRBJ2-3 | NA | TRBV5-1 | CASSSGLAGSTDTQYF | TGCGCCAGCAGCTCGGGACTAGCGGGGAGCACAGATACGCAGTATTTT
NA | 12 | TRBJ2-7 | NA | TRBV28 | CASSFSPSEQYF | TGTGCCAGCAGTTTCTCACCCAGCGAGCAGTACTTC
TRBD2 | 18 | TRBJ2-5 | once | TRBV5-1 | CASSLAVTGGPHQETQYF | TGCGCCAGCAGCTTGGCCGTCACGGGGGGGCCTCACCAAGAGACCCAGTACTTC
NA | 15 | TRBJ2-2 | NA | TRBV6-5 | CASSYGRGAAGELFF | TGTGCCAGCAGTTATGGCAGGGGCGCGGCCGGGGAGCTGTTTTTT
NA | 15 | TRBJ1-5 | once | TRBV7-2 | CASSLVQYSNQPQHF | TGTGCCAGCAGCTTAGTACAGTATAGCAATCAGCCCCAGCATTTT
NA | 14 | TRBJ1-1 | NA | TRBV11-3 | CASSSGEEDTEAFF | TGTGCCAGCAGCTCAGGGGAAGAGGACACTGAAGCTTTCTTT
NA | 14 | TRBJ2-2 | NA | TRBV18 | CASSLERNTGELFF | TGTGCCAGCTCACTTGAGAGGAACACCGGGGAGCTGTTTTTT
TRBD2 | 14 | TRBJ2-3 | once | TRBV13 | CASSLTSGDDTQYF | TGTGCCAGCAGCTTAACTAGCGGGGATGATACGCAGTATTTT
TRBD1 | 14 | TRBJ2-1 | once | TRBV11-3 | CASQRQGIRNEQFF | TGTGCCAGTCAGCGACAGGGAATCCGGAATGAGCAGTTCTTC
TRBD2 | 17 | TRBJ2-3 | NA | TRBV18 | CASSPSGLAGSTDTQYF | TGTGCCAGCTCACCGTCGGGACTAGCGGGGAGCACAGATACGCAGTATTTT
TRBD2 | 15 | TRBJ2-7 | NA | TRBV9 | CASSVLPSGRREQYF | TGTGCCAGCAGCGTATTGCCTAGCGGGAGGCGGGAGCAGTACTTC
TRBD1 | 12 | TRBJ2-3 | NA | TRBV29-1 | CSVTDRGYTQYF | TGCAGCGTAACAGACAGGGGATATACGCAGTATTTT
TRBD1 | 14 | TRBJ1-5 | NA | TRBV4-1 | CASSQVQGAKPQHF | TGCGCCAGCAGCCAAGTCCAGGGGGCAAAGCCCCAGCATTTT
NA | 13 | TRBJ2-7 | once | TRBV9 | CASSPTGTYEQYF | TGTGCCAGCAGCCCAACCGGGACCTACGAGCAGTACTTC
NA | 16 | TRBJ2-3 | NA | TRBV10-3 | CAISLTQGGPTDTQYF | TGTGCCATCAGTCTAACACAGGGAGGGCCCACAGATACGCAGTATTTT
TRBD1 | 14 | TRBJ2-1 | NA | TRBV6-1 | CASRRDRGDNEQFF | TGTGCCAGCAGGCGGGACAGGGGAGACAATGAGCAGTTCTTC
NA | 13 | TRBJ2-2 | NA | TRBV5-4 | CASSPMTSGELFF | TGTGCCAGCAGCCCGATGACTAGCGGGGAGCTGTTTTTT
NA | 12 | TRBJ2-1 | NA | TRBV5-1 | CASNRGNNEQFF | TGCGCCAGCAACCGAGGGAACAATGAGCAGTTCTTC
NA | 13 | TRBJ1-1 | NA | TRBV7-2 | CASSSGSNTEAFF | TGTGCCAGCAGCTCAGGGTCGAACACTGAAGCTTTCTTT
NA | 14 | TRBJ2-5 | NA | TRBV6-1 | CASSEAGVEETQYF | TGTGCCAGCAGTGAAGCGGGAGTGGAAGAGACCCAGTACTTC
TRBD1 | 16 | TRBJ1-2 | NA | TRBV9 | CASSVASGTGPYGYTF | TGTGCCAGCAGCGTAGCCTCCGGGACAGGCCCCTATGGCTACACCTTC
NA | 18 | TRBJ2-7 | NA | TRBV21-1 | CASTLRGGTGIGGYEQYF | TGTGCCAGCACCCTACGGGGTGGGACAGGGATTGGGGGCTACGAGCAGTACTTC
NA | 14 | TRBJ2-2 | NA | TRBV7-9 | CASSTLTGTGELFF | TGTGCCAGCAGCACCTTAACAGGCACCGGGGAGCTGTTTTTT